A single sample is the source of the 3 T cell receptor beta chains below, sequenced in a study of T cells after yellow fever vaccination. TCRdb itself ran the 5' RACE reads through MiXCR, one entry per CDR3 protein. The sample contains 100,000 to 150,000 distinct CDR3 sequences, nearly 15% of which appear only once. The source was CD8+ T cells sorted from PBMCs, collected 5 days after the yellow fever booster vaccination. All receptors come from a man between 18 and 35 years old who received the YFV17D yellow fever vaccine.

This clonotype was seen a handful of times. V is TRBV4-3 and J is TRBJ2-3, with 7 bases lining up with TRBD1. Germline CDR1 LGHNA, CDR2 YSLEER. The CDR3 is 17 amino acids. With 1 base clipped from V and 2 bases from J, the junction kept 9 bases outside the gene matches. The CDR3 region has the DNA TGCGCCAGCAGCCAAGCCCGGACAGGCCGATACACAGATACGCAGTATTTT. Amino acids: CASSQARTGRYTDTQYF.

This chain uses TRBV6-2 or TRBV6-3 with TRBJ2-3; D unclear. Per germline, CDR1 MNHEY and CDR2 SVGEGT. The CDR3 extends over 17 amino acids. Trimming took off 8 bases at V and 0 bases at J, with 21 bases between the two ends. The CDR3 is CASGTGYLVGSTDTQYF. CDR3 nucleotides: TGTGCCAGCGGTACTGGCTATCTAGTTGGTAGCACAGATACGCAGTATTTT.

V and J are TRBV27 and TRBJ1-4; tentative D call: TRBD1 (5 bases). Per germline, CDR1 MNHEY and CDR2 SMNVEV (reference sequence). The ends were cut back, 6 bases at V and 11 bases at J, with 16 bases in the middle. The CDR3 sequence is 13 residues long. The CDR3 reads CASRRQGMDKLFF. CDR3 DNA: TGTGCCAGCAGACGCCAGGGCATGGACAAACTGTTTTTT. Using reference TRBV27 and TRBJ1-4 for the parts outside the CDR3, the full variable domain is EAQVTQNPRYLITVTGKKLTVTCSQNMNHEYMSWYRQDPGLGLRQIYYSMNVEVTDKGDVPEGYKVSRKEKRNFPLILESPSPNQTSLYFCASRRQGMDKLFFGSGTQLSVL.